This is a list of T cell receptor beta chains from one sample in a study of PD-L1 blockade in urothelial cancer. Using immunoSEQ multiplex PCR, the repertoire was profiled, and TCRdb retains in-frame clones only, with some absent. Of some 120,000 clones listed, 80% to 95% are singletons. This specimen was PBMCs, taken around atezolizumab (anti-PD-L1) treatment. Source of these receptors: a man aged 55 to 70 with urothelial cancer. The CDR3 runs from the conserved cysteine through the conserved F or W. Each record gives: J gene, V gene, CDR3 protein.

>TRBJ2-3|TRBV7-3
CASSFGTGGDTQYF
>TRBJ1-5|TRBV30
CAWSSWGTAYQPQHF
>TRBJ1-3|TRBV6-5
CASSYSGQAGNTIYF
>TRBJ2-7|TRBV6-6
CASSWGLSRGTYEQYF
>TRBJ2-1|TRBV7-2
CASSAQVSSYNEQFF
>TRBJ2-6|TRBV7-8
CASSLARTGRRGANVLTF
>TRBJ2-7|TRBV10-2
CARGVGTSAYEQYF
>TRBJ2-1|TRBV5-1
CASSRLTGSYNEQFF
>TRBJ1-5|TRBV5-8
CASSLQGSNQPQHF
>TRBJ2-2|TRBV4-1
CASSQVALAENTGELFF
>TRBJ2-1|TRBV28
CASSSSGSPEHEQFF
>TRBJ2-3|TRBV7-2
CASSFLPGVSIDTQYF
>TRBJ2-3|TRBV10-1
CASSESPTPTDTQYF
>TRBJ2-2|TRBV6-6
CASRRDREGGELFF
>TRBJ2-1|TRBV10-3
CAISYDRGGYNEQFF
>TRBJ2-3|TRBV25-1
CASSEGRTDTQYF
>TRBJ2-7|TRBV7-2
CASSSEQGRRGEQYF
>TRBJ2-7|TRBV7-3
CASSLAGTPSSYEQYF